This T cell receptor (beta chain) was captured in a study of T cell responses to AZD1222 COVID-19 vaccine. General study results and limits: Mostly white British, mostly female donors; authors suggested clonal diversity may be underestimated. CD4 TCRs associated with vaccination spanned spike, dominating at 160-218 and 743-854. Within unmutated variant regions lay the reported targets of nearly half of spike-specific TCRs.

Germline V gene lookup returns CDR1 MNHEY and CDR2 SVGAGI. J gave up 1 base and V 9 bases, and 10 bases lay outside the gene matches. The CDR3 is made up of 15 amino acids. Sequencing was performed with immunoSEQ multiplex PCR; in TCRdb, only in-frame clones are kept and a portion is missing. Here the sample spans fewer than 120,000 clones, around 90% being singletons. A note on this clone: Antigen specificity is unknown.

The sequenced sample was peripheral blood, obtained on day 0 of AZD1222 vaccination. The chain has TRBV6-5 and TRBJ1-1; the match to TRBD1 covers 8 bases. This clonotype was obtained from an adult in good health. The CDR3 nucleotides are TGTGCCAGTTTAGCCGGACAGGGACAGAACACTGAAGCTTTCTTT. Its protein is CASLAGQGQNTEAFF.